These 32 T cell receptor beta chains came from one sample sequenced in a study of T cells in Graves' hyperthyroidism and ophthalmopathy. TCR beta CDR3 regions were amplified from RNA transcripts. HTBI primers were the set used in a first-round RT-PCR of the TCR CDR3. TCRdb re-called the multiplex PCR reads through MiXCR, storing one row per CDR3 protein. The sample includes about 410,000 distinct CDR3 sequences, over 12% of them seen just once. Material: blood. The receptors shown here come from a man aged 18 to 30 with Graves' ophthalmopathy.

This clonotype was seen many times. CDR3 in amino acids: CASSAGATGRDTQYF. CDR3 sequence (DNA): TGCGCCAGCAGTGCCGGGGCAACGGGCAGAGATACGCAGTATTTT. V usage is TRBV10-1 and J usage is TRBJ2-3; the D call may be TRBD1 or TRBD2 (5 bases each). V was pared by 4 bases and J by 5 bases, with 16 bases between. This CDR3 is built from 15 residues. Germline V CDR1 and CDR2: WNHNN, SYGVQD (reference sequence).

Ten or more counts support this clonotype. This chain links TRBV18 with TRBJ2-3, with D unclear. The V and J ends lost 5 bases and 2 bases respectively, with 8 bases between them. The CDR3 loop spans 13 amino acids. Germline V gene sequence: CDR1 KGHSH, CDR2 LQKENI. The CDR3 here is CASSKAVTDTQYF. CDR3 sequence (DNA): TGTGCCAGCTCAAAGGCAGTCACAGATACGCAGTATTTT.

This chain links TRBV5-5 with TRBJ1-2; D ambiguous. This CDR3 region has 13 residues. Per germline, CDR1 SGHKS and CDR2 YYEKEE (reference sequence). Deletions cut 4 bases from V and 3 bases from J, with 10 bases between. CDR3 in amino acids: CASSADGYYGYTF. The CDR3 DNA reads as TGTGCCAGCAGCGCCGACGGGTACTATGGCTACACCTTC.

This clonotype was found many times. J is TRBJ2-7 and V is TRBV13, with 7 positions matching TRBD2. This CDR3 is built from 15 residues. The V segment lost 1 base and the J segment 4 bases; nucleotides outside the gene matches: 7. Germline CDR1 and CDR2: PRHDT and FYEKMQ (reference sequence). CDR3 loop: CASSLAVGGGYEQYF. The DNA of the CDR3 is TGTGCCAGCAGCTTAGCGGTTGGGGGGGGGTACGAGCAGTACTTC. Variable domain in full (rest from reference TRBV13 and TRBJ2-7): AAGVIQSPRHLIKEKRETATLKCYPIPRHDTVYWYQQGPGQDPQFLISFYEKMQSDKGSIPDRFSAQQFSDYHSELNMSSLELGDSALYFCASSLAVGGGYEQYFGPGTRLTVT.

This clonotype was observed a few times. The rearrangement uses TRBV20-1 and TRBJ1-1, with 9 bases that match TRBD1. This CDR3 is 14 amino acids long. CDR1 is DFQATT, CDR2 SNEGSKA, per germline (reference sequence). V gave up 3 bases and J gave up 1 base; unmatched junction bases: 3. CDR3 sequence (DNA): TGCAGTGCTAGGACAGGGGGGGGGAACACTGAAGCTTTCTTT. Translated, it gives CSARTGGGNTEAFF.

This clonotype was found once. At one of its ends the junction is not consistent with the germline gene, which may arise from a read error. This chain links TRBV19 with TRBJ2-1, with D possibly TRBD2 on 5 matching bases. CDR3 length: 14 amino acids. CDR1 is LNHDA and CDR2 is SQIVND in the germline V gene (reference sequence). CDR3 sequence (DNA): TGTGCCGGTAGTGGGCTAGAGGGTTACAATGAGCAGTTCTTC. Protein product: CAGSGLEGYNEQFF.

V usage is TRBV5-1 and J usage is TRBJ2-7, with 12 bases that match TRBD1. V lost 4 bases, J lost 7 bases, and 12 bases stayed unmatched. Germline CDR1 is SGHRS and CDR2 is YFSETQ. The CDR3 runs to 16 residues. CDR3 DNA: TGCGCCAGCAGCCTGGGGACAGGGGGCGCGACGGGTGAGCAGTACTTC. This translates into CASSLGTGGATGEQYF.

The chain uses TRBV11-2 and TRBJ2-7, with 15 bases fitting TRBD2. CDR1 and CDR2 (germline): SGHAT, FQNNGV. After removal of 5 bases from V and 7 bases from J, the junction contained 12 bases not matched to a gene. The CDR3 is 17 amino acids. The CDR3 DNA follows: TGTGCCAGCAGCGCAGGGGGTGGACTAGCGGGGGGGCGTGAGCAGTACTTC. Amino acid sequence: CASSAGGGLAGGREQYF.

The CDR3 DNA sequence: TGTGCCATCAGTGAGTCTGGGGGGGATGGTGAGCAGTTCTTC. Translating gives CAISESGGDGEQFF. The chain combines TRBV10-3 with TRBJ2-1, with 7 bases lining up with TRBD2. Germline V CDR1 and CDR2: ENHRY, SYGVKD. This CDR3 comprises 14 residues. J lost 9 bases, V lost 0 bases, and 5 bases had no gene match.

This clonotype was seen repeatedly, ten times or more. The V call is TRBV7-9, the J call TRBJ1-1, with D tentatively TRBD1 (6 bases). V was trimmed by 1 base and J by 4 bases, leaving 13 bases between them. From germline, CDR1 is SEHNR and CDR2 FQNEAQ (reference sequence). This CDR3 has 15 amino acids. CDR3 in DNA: TGTGCCAGCAGCTTAGTTGAGGGGGTCGGCACTGAAGCTTTCTTT. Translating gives CASSLVEGVGTEAFF.

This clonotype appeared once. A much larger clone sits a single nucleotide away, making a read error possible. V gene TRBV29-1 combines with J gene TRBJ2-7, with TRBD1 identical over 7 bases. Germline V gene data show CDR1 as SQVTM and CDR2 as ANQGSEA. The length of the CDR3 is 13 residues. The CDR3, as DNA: TGCTGCGCCTCCGGGACAGCCACCTACGAGCAGTACTTC. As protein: CCASGTATYEQYF.

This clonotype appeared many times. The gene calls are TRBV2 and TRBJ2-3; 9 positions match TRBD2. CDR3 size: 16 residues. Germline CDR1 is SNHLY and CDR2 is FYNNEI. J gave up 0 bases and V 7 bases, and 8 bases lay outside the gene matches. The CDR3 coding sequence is TGTGCCAGCATCAGAGATCTAGCGGGGAGCACAGATACGCAGTATTTT. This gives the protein CASIRDLAGSTDTQYF. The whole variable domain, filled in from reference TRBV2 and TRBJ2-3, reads EPEVTQTPSHQVTQMGQEVILRCVPISNHLYFYWYRQILGQKVEFLVSFYNNEISEKSEIFDDQFSVERPDGSNFTLKIRSTKLEDSAMYFCASIRDLAGSTDTQYFGPGTRLTVL.

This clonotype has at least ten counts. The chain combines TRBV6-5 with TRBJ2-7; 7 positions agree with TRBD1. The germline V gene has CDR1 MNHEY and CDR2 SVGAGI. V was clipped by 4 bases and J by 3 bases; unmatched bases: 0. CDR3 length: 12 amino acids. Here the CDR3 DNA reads TGTGCCAGCAGTTGGGACAGCTACGAGCAGTACTTC. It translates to CASSWDSYEQYF.

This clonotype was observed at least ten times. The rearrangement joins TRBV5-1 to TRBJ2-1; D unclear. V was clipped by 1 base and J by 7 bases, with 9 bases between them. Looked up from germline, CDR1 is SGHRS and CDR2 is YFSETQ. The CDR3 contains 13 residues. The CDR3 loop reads CASSLYLGNEQFF. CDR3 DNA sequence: TGCGCCAGCAGCTTGTACTTAGGAAATGAGCAGTTCTTC.

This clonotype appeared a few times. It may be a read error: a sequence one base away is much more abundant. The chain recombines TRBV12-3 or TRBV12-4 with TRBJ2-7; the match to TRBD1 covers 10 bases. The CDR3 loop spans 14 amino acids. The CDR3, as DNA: TGTGCCAGCAGCTGGGACAGGGGCGTAAACGAGCAGTGCTTC. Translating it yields CASSWDRGVNEQCF.

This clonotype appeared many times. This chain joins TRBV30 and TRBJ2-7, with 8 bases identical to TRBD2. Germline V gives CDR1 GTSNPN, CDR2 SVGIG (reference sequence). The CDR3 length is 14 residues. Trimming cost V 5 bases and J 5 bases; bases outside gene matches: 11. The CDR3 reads CAWEGSGGQNEQYF. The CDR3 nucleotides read TGTGCCTGGGAGGGTTCGGGAGGGCAAAACGAGCAGTACTTC.

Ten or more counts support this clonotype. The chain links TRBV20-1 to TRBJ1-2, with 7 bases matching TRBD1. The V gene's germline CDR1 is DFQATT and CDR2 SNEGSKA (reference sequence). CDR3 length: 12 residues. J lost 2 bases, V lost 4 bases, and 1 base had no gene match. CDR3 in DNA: TGCAGTGCTAAGACAGGGAACTATGGCTACACCTTC. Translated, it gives CSAKTGNYGYTF.

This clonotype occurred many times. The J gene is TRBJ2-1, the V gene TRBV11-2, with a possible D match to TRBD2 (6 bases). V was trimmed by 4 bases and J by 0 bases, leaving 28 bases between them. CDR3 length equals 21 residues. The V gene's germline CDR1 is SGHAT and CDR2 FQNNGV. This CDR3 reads CASSSYTGYREKGNSYNEQFF. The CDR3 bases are TGTGCCAGCAGCTCCTACACCGGATACCGGGAGAAAGGTAACTCCTACAATGAGCAGTTCTTC.

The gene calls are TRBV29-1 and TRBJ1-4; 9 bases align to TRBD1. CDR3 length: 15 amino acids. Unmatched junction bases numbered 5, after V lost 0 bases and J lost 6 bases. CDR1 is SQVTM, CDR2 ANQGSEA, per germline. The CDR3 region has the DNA TGCAGCGTTGAAGAGGCGACAGGGGGGGATGAAAAACTGTTTTTT. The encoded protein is CSVEEATGGDEKLFF.

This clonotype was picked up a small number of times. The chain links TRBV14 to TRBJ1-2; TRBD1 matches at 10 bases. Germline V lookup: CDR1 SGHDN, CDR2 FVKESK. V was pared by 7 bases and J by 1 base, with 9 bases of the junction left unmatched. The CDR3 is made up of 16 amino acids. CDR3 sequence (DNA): TGTGCCAGCACCCCCGGGACAGGGGTTGGTAACTATGGCTACACCTTC. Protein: CASTPGTGVGNYGYTF. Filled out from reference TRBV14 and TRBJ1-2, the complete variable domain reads EAGVTQFPSHSVIEKGQTVTLRCDPISGHDNLYWYRRVMGKEIKFLLHFVKESKQDESGMPNNRFLAERTGGTYSTLKVQPAELEDSGVYFCASTPGTGVGNYGYTFGSGTRLTVV.

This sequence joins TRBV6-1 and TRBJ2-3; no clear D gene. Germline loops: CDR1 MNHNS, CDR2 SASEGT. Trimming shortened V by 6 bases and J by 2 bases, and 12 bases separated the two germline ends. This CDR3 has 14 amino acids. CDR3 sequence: CASRVGGFTDTQYF. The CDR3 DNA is TGTGCCAGCAGGGTTGGTGGTTTCACAGATACGCAGTATTTT.

The chain's CDR3 is CASNPRGGSYNEQFF. CDR3 bases: TGTGCCAGCAACCCAAGGGGGGGTTCCTACAATGAGCAGTTCTTC. The V and J genes are TRBV12-3 or TRBV12-4 and TRBJ2-1; weak D call: TRBD2 (7 bases). The CDR3 has 15 amino acids. Trimming removed 7 bases at V and 1 base at J, with 14 bases between.

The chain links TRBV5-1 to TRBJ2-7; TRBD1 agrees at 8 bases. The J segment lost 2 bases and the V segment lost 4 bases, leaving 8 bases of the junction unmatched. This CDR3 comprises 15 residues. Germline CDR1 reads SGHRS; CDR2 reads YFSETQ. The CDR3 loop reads CASSEDRDSTYEQYF. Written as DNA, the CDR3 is TGCGCCAGCAGCGAGGACAGGGACTCTACCTACGAGCAGTACTTC.

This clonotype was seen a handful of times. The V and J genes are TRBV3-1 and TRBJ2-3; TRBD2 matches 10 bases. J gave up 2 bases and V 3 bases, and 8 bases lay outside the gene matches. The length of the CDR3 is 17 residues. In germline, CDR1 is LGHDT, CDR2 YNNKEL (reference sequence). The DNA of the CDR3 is TGTGCCAGCAGCCATAGGGCAGCGGGAGGGCCCACAGATACGCAGTATTTT. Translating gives CASSHRAAGGPTDTQYF.

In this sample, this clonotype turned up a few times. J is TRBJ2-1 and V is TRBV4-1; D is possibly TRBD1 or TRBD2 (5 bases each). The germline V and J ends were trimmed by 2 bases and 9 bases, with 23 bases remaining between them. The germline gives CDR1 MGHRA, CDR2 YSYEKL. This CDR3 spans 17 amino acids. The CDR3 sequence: CASSQSIPGPLKSEQFF. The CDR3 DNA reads TGCGCCAGCAGCCAATCGATCCCGGGACCTCTTAAGAGTGAGCAGTTCTTC.

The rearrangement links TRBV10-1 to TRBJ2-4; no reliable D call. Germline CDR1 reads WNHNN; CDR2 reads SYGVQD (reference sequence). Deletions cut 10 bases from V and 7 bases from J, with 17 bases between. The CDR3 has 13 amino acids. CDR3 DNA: TGCGCCATTGCGCTAGGTCAAGTGAACATTCAGTACTTC. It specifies CAIALGQVNIQYF.

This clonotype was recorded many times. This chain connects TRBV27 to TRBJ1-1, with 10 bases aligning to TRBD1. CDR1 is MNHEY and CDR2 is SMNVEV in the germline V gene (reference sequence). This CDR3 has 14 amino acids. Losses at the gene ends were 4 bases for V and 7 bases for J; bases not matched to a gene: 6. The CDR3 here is CASSSWGQGSEAFF. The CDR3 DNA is TGTGCCAGCAGTTCCTGGGGACAGGGGAGTGAAGCTTTCTTT.

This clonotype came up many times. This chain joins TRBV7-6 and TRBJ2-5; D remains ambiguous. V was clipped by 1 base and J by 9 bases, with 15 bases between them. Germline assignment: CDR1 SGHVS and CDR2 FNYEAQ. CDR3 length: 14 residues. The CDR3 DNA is TGTGCCAGCAGCTTAGAAGTTGTGGATAGGGCCCAGTACTTC. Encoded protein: CASSLEVVDRAQYF.

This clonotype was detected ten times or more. The DNA of the CDR3 is TGTGCCAGCTCACCGTCTGAGACCTACGAGCAGTACTTC. Encoded protein: CASSPSETYEQYF. The chain uses TRBV18 and TRBJ2-7; no firm D call. The germline gives CDR1 KGHSH, CDR2 LQKENI. Between the trimmed V and J ends, which lost 3 bases and 2 bases, there was a span of 8 bases. This CDR3 contains 13 residues.

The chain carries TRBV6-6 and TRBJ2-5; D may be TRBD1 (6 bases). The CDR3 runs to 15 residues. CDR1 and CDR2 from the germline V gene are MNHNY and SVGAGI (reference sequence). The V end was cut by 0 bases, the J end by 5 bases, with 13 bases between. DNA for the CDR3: TGTGCCAGCAGTTACTCGGGGCAGGGGATTGAGACCCAGTACTTC. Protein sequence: CASSYSGQGIETQYF.

CDR3 DNA: TGCAGCGTTGAAGCCGTTGGACTAGCGTCATCCTACAATGAGCAGTTCTTC. Residues: CSVEAVGLASSYNEQFF. This chain joins TRBV29-1 and TRBJ2-1; 9 bases align to TRBD2. V trimming: 1 base; J trimming: 1 base; junction bases outside the gene matches: 8. This CDR3 spans 17 amino acids. Looked up from germline, CDR1 is SQVTM and CDR2 is ANQGSEA.

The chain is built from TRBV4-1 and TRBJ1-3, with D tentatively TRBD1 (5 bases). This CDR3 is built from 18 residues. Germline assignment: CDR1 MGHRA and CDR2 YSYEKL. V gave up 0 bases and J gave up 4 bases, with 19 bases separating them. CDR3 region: CASSQEGPGATGGNTIYF. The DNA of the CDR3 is TGCGCCAGCAGCCAAGAAGGTCCCGGGGCCACGGGGGGAAACACCATATATTTT.